The 2 T cell receptor beta chains presented below share a single source sample, sequenced in a study of blood T cell repertoires in COVID-19. Sequencing used immunoSEQ multiplex PCR; TCRdb keeps in-frame clones, though not all of them. The table shows around 300,000 clones, with 87% occurring only once. Sequencing was carried out using peripheral blood. The receptor set was obtained from a man younger than 35 with active or convalescent COVID-19.

The chain recombines TRBV5-1 with TRBJ1-2; TRBD1 matches at 9 bases. Germline CDR1 is SGHRS and CDR2 is YFSETQ. CDR3 length: 14 residues. Trimming removed 4 bases from V and 7 bases from J; junction bases left unmatched: 8. CDR3 protein: CASSPSTGGIGYTF. The CDR3 DNA follows: TGCGCCAGCAGCCCTTCGACAGGGGGTATTGGCTACACCTTC.

The J gene is TRBJ1-1, the V gene TRBV29-1; the D gene is possibly TRBD1 (6 bases). V was cut by 4 bases and J by 0 bases, with 12 bases left in between. CDR1 and CDR2 from the germline V gene are SQVTM and ANQGSEA. CDR3 length: 14 amino acids. Here the CDR3 DNA reads TGCAGCGTTGCAGACAGGACTTTGAACACTGAAGCTTTCTTT. Amino acids: CSVADRTLNTEAFF.